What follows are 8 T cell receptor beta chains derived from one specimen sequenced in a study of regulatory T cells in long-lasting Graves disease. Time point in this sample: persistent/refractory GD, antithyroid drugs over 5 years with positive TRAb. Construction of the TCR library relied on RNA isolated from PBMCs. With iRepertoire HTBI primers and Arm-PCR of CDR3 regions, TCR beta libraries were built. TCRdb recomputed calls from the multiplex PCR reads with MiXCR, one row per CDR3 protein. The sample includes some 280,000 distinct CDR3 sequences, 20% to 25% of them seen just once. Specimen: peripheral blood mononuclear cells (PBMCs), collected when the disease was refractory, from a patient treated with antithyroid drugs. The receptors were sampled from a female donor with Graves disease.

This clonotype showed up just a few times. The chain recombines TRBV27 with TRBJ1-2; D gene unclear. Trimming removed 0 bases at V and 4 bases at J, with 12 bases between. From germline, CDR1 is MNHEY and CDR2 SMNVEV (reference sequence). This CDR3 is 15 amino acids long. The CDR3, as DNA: TGTGCCAGCAGTTTATCGGCGGGGATCGGCTATGGCTACACCTTC. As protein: CASSLSAGIGYGYTF.

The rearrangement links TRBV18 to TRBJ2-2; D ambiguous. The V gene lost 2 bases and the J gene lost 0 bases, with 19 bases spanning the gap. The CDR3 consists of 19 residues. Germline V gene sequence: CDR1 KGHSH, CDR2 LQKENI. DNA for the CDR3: TGTGCCAGCTCACCAGGGTCCCCCTCCTTCGCGGCGAACACCGGGGAGCTGTTTTTT. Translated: CASSPGSPSFAANTGELFF.

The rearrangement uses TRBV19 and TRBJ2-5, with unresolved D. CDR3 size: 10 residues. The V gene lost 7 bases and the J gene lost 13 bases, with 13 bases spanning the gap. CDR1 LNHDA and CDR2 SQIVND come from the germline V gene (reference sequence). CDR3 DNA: TGTGCCAGTAAGGGCGATCTTTCGTACTTC. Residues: CASKGDLSYF.

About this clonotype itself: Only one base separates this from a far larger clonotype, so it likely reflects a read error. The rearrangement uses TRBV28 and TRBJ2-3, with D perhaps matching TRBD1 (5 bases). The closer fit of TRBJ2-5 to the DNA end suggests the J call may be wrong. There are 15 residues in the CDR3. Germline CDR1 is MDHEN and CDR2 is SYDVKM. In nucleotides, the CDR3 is TGTGCCATCACCCCCCTGGGGCAGAGACAAGGGACCCAGTACTTC. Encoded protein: CAITPLGQRQGTQYF.

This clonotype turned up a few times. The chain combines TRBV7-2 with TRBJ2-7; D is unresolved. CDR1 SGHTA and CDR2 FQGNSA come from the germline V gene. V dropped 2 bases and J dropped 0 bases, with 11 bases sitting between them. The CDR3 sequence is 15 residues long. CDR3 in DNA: TGTGCCAGCAGCTTAATTCCTGGAAGCTCCTACGAGCAGTACTTC. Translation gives CASSLIPGSSYEQYF.

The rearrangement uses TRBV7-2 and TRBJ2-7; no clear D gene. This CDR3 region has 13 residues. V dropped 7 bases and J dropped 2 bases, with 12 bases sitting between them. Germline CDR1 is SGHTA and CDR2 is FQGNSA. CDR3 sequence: CASTFSATYEQYF. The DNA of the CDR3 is TGTGCCAGCACATTTTCGGCAACCTACGAGCAGTACTTC.

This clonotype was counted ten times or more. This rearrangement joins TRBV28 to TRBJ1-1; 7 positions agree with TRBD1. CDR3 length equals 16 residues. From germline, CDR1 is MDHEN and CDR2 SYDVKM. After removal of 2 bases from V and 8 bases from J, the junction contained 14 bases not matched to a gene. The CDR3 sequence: CASSLKGWTGLWEAFF. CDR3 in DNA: TGTGCCAGCAGTTTAAAGGGCTGGACAGGCCTATGGGAAGCTTTCTTT.

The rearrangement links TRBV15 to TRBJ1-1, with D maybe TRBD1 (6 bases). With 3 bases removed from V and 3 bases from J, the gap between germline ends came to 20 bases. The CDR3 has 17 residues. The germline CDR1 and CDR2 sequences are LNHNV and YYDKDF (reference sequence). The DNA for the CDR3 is TGTGCCACCAGCAGTGTTCCCCGGGGGGGCCTTGACACTGAAGCTTTCTTT. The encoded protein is CATSSVPRGGLDTEAFF.